Listed below are T cell receptor beta chains from one sample, sequenced in a study of control samples from healthy donors and cancer patients. The assay was immunoSEQ multiplex PCR, and TCRdb's table has in-frame clones only and misses some. The sample has over 150,000 clones; around 90% are singletons. The material sequenced was blood. These receptors came from a woman between 35 and 50 years old in good health. Both conserved end residues are part of each CDR3. D genes are given only for firm matches. Size is stated for part of the rows, as once, few or many counts, or as a class when the clone is expanded.

clone size	V gene	J gene	D gene	CDR3 DNA	CDR3 protein
-	TRBV11-2	TRBJ2-5	-	TGTGCCAGCAGCGTCCAGACGTGGGGTTGGGGCCAAGAGACCCAGTACTTC	CASSVQTWGWGQETQYF
-	TRBV7-8	TRBJ1-2	-	TGTGCCAGCAGCTTAGAAGGGGAACGTGGCTACACCTTC	CASSLEGERGYTF
-	TRBV2	TRBJ1-3	-	TGTGCCAGCAGCGCCGAGAGAGGAAGTGGAAACACCATATATTTT	CASSAERGSGNTIYF
-	TRBV6-5	TRBJ2-7	-	TGTGCCAGCTTTAATAGACAGGTTTTATCCTACGAGCAGTACTTC	CASFNRQVLSYEQYF
-	TRBV6-6	TRBJ2-5	TRBD2	TGTGCCAGCAGTTACTTAGCGGGGGGGCTGGAGACCCAGTACTTC	CASSYLAGGLETQYF
few	TRBV6-5	TRBJ1-1	-	TGTGCCAGCAGTTGGACAGCATTTGAAGCTTTCTTT	CASSWTAFEAFF
-	TRBV4-1	TRBJ2-1	TRBD2	TGCGCCAGCAGCCAAGTTCACCTCCGGGGGGGCTCCTACAATGAGCAGTTCTTC	CASSQVHLRGGSYNEQFF
-	TRBV5-1	TRBJ2-1	TRBD1	TGCGCCAGCAGCCCCTGGACAGGGGACGGTGAGCAGTTCTTC	CASSPWTGDGEQFF
-	TRBV10-3	TRBJ2-1	TRBD1	TGTGCCATCAGTGAGGGGACAGGGAACAATGAGCAGTTCTTC	CAISEGTGNNEQFF
-	TRBV11-3	TRBJ1-5	-	TGTGCCAGCAGCTTAGTTGGGTTAGTACTCACCCTCGGGAGCAATCAGCCCCAGCATTTT	CASSLVGLVLTLGSNQPQHF
-	TRBV28	TRBJ2-1	TRBD1	TGTGCCAGCAGTTTGGGAGTGGGCGGACAGGGGGCCTATGAGCAGTTCTTC	CASSLGVGGQGAYEQFF
-	TRBV7-9	TRBJ1-1	-	TGTGCCAGCAGCCCCCAGGTGAACACTGAAGCTTTCTTT	CASSPQVNTEAFF
-	TRBV15	TRBJ2-7	TRBD1	TGTGCCACCAGTCAAGACAGGGGTGCCTCCTACGAGCAGTACTTC	CATSQDRGASYEQYF
-	TRBV12-5	TRBJ1-2	-	TGTGCTAGTGGAAGTAGGGGACGGGACTATGGCTACACCTTC	CASGSRGRDYGYTF
-	TRBV7-2	TRBJ1-2	-	TGTGCCAGCAGCTTAGTTGTGGCGGAAAACTATGGCTACACCTTC	CASSLVVAENYGYTF
-	TRBV19	TRBJ1-5	-	TGTGCCAGTATCGACAGATCTAGCAATCAGCCCCAGCATTTT	CASIDRSSNQPQHF
-	TRBV9	TRBJ1-1	TRBD1	TGTGCCAGCAGCGTAGGGACAGGGGGTTTGAACACTGAAGCTTTCTTT	CASSVGTGGLNTEAFF
once	TRBV18	TRBJ2-1	-	TGTGCCAGCTCACCTCCAGGGCAGTACAATGAGCAGTTCTTC	CASSPPGQYNEQFF
-	TRBV24-1	TRBJ2-3	-	TGTGCCACCAGTGATTCCCGACCCCTGGATGGTGGAGATACGCAGTATTTT	CATSDSRPLDGGDTQYF
-	TRBV5-1	TRBJ2-7	-	TGCGCCAGCAGCTTGGATGTGGCTTCGGTAGTGGGATCCCCCTACGAGCAGTACTTC	CASSLDVASVVGSPYEQYF
-	TRBV5-4	TRBJ2-3	TRBD2	TGTGCCAGCAGCTCCGGACTAGCCATTGCAGATACGCAGTATTTT	CASSSGLAIADTQYF